This passage covers 15 T cell receptor beta chains from one sample sequenced in a study of patients and donors after allogeneic stem cell transplantation. TCRdb used MiXCR to reprocess the RT-PCR reads, holding one entry per CDR3 protein. The data contain about a million distinct CDR3 sequences, roughly 17% of them singletons. Sequenced input: blood, either unsorted or a sorted T cell fraction (not recorded which). The receptors shown here come from a human donor who was either an allogeneic HSCT recipient or a stem cell or donor lymphocyte infusion donor (not recorded which). It is not recorded whose cells these are; they may come from a transplant donor.

The chain is built from TRBV7-2 and TRBJ2-3; 10 bases fit TRBD2. V shed 4 bases and J 2 bases; nucleotides not matched to a gene: 9. The CDR3 is 17 amino acids. The germline gives CDR1 SGHTA, CDR2 FQGNSA. CDR3 loop: CASSSPKLAGYTDTQYF. The DNA for the CDR3 is TGTGCCAGCAGCTCCCCCAAACTAGCGGGGTACACAGATACGCAGTATTTT.

The CDR3 is CSAIGGSEETQYF. The CDR3 DNA follows: TGCAGTGCTATTGGAGGATCAGAAGAGACCCAGTACTTC. This rearrangement joins TRBV20-1 to TRBJ2-5, with a weak D call TRBD2 (5 bases). The V and J ends lost 4 bases and 3 bases respectively, with 12 bases between them. The CDR3 extends over 13 amino acids. CDR1 and CDR2 from the germline V gene are DFQATT and SNEGSKA (reference sequence).

V usage is TRBV7-3 and J usage is TRBJ1-2; TRBD1 might be the D (6 bases). This CDR3 region has 14 residues. Looked up from germline, CDR1 is SGHTA and CDR2 is FQGTGA. V was clipped by 4 bases and J by 5 bases, with 14 bases between them. CDR3 bases: TGTGCCAGCAGCTCCCCAGGGGCGAGTTATGGCTACACCTTC. It translates to CASSSPGASYGYTF.

This chain uses TRBV7-2 with TRBJ1-1, with a tentative D call TRBD1 (5 bases). This CDR3 contains 16 residues. Germline assignment: CDR1 SGHTA and CDR2 FQGNSA. V was pared by 5 bases and J by 1 base, with 17 bases between. CDR3 nucleotides: TGTGCCAGCAGCCTATTCCGGGACGTCCAGAACACTGAAGCTTTCTTT. Its protein is CASSLFRDVQNTEAFF.

This sequence joins TRBV18 and TRBJ2-2, with D maybe TRBD2 (6 bases). The CDR3 consists of 16 residues. Trimming removed 0 bases from V and 4 bases from J, with 12 bases in between. Germline V gives CDR1 KGHSH, CDR2 LQKENI. The CDR3 coding sequence is TGTGCCAGCTCACCACCGATAAGGCGGGGCACCGGGGAGCTGTTTTTT. Protein: CASSPPIRRGTGELFF.

This clonotype was counted a few times. V gene TRBV7-2 combines with J gene TRBJ1-2; possible D gene TRBD1, 5 bases. CDR3 length equals 16 residues. The V end was cut by 3 bases, the J end by 6 bases, with 20 bases between. The germline CDR1 and CDR2 sequences are SGHTA and FQGNSA. The CDR3 spells CASSLDLRRGLDGYTF. In nucleotides, the CDR3 is TGTGCCAGCAGCTTGGACCTCAGGCGGGGGTTGGATGGCTACACCTTC. Full variable domain (rest looked up from reference TRBV7-2 and TRBJ1-2): GAGVSQSPSNKVTEKGKDVELRCDPISGHTALYWYRQSLGQGLEFLIYFQGNSAPDKSGLPSDRFSAERTGGSVSTLTIQRTQQEDSAVYLCASSLDLRRGLDGYTFGSGTRLTVV.

This clonotype was observed a few times. The chain employs TRBV12-3 or TRBV12-4 and TRBJ1-3, with unresolved D. Trimming stripped 3 bases from V and 5 bases from J, with 11 bases between. This CDR3 comprises 14 residues. The CDR3 coding sequence is TGTGCCAGCAGTTTTAGTCCAGTCCGAAACACCATATATTTT. As protein: CASSFSPVRNTIYF.

The chain uses TRBV27 and TRBJ2-2; D could derive from TRBD1 or TRBD2 (5 bases each). Germline lookup yields CDR1 MNHEY and CDR2 SMNVEV (reference sequence). This CDR3 contains 15 residues. Trimming shortened V by 7 bases and J by 5 bases, and 17 bases separated the two germline ends. The CDR3 protein is CASMMGSWGTGELFF. CDR3 DNA: TGTGCCAGCATGATGGGCTCGTGGGGGACCGGGGAGCTGTTTTTT.

Only a few counts were recorded for this clonotype. J is TRBJ2-1 and V is TRBV30, with D tentatively TRBD1 (6 bases). The CDR3 is 17 amino acids. The V gene's germline CDR1 is GTSNPN and CDR2 SVGIG (reference sequence). Trimming removed 0 bases at V and 3 bases at J, with 18 bases between. The CDR3 region is CAWSVLIGDTDYNEQFF. The CDR3, as DNA: TGTGCCTGGAGTGTACTTATCGGGGACACTGACTACAATGAGCAGTTCTTC.

This clonotype was counted at least ten times. V is TRBV4-3 and J is TRBJ1-1, with D possibly matching TRBD1 (5 bases). CDR3 size: 15 residues. Trimming shortened V by 0 bases and J by 4 bases, and 12 bases separated the two germline ends. Germline V gives CDR1 LGHNA, CDR2 YSLEER. The CDR3 DNA reads as TGCGCCAGCAGCCAAGAGGGTTGGGGCCGCACTGAAGCTTTCTTT. It codes for CASSQEGWGRTEAFF.

A few counts support this clonotype. V and J are TRBV29-1 and TRBJ2-7; D may be TRBD1 (6 bases). The ends were cut back, 1 base at V and 5 bases at J, with 15 bases in the middle. The CDR3 has 14 residues. Germline V gene lookup returns CDR1 SQVTM and CDR2 ANQGSEA. In DNA, the CDR3 is TGCAGCGTTGAAGTTCCCAGGGGTGGGGACGAGCAGTACTTC. Translating it yields CSVEVPRGGDEQYF.

Only a few counts were recorded for this clonotype. The chain has TRBV27 and TRBJ2-1; unclear D gene. Trimming stripped 6 bases from V and 7 bases from J, with 7 bases between. The germline CDR1 and CDR2 sequences are MNHEY and SMNVEV (reference sequence). The CDR3 covers 11 residues. DNA for the CDR3: TGTGCCAGCAGATCCAGTAATGAGCAGTTCTTC. It yields the protein CASRSSNEQFF.

The gene calls are TRBV5-1 and TRBJ1-6; D gene ambiguous. V lost 0 bases and J 14 bases, leaving 9 bases between the germline ends. CDR3 length: 12 amino acids. Germline-derived CDR1 and CDR2 are SGHRS and YFSETQ. The CDR3 nucleotides are TGCGCCAGCAGCTTGGATGACGGCACCCTCCACTTT. This sequence encodes CASSLDDGTLHF.

This clonotype appeared a few times. The V gene is TRBV7-8, the J gene TRBJ2-2, with 8 bases fitting TRBD2. CDR1 and CDR2 (germline): SGHVS, FQNEAQ. This CDR3 is 16 amino acids long. The junction had 1 base not matched to a gene; V was cut back by 1 base and J by 0 bases. For the CDR3, the DNA is TGTGCCAGCAGCTTAGAAGCGGGGGCGAACACCGGGGAGCTGTTTTTT. It is translated as CASSLEAGANTGELFF. The whole variable domain, remainder taken from reference TRBV7-8 and TRBJ2-2, is GAGVSQSPRYKVAKRGQDVALRCDPISGHVSLFWYQQALGQGPEFLTYFQNEAQLDKSGLPSDRFFAERPEGSVSTLKIQRTQQEDSAVYLCASSLEAGANTGELFFGEGSRLTVL.

This chain links TRBV20-1 with TRBJ2-7, with 7 nucleotides matching TRBD1. Looked up from germline, CDR1 is DFQATT and CDR2 is SNEGSKA (reference sequence). With V trimmed by 0 bases and J by 7 bases, 9 bases remained unmatched. This CDR3 is built from 14 residues. The CDR3 protein is CSARDRDSLWEQYF. CDR3 sequence (DNA): TGCAGTGCTAGAGATAGGGACAGCCTTTGGGAGCAGTACTTC.